The rows below give T cell receptor beta chains drawn from one sample of a study of cytotoxic CD8 clonotypes in ibrutinib-treated CLL. TCRdb's table, derived via immunoSEQ multiplex PCR, lists solely in-frame clones and lacks some. The data show some 28,000 clones, with 57% seen just once and approximately 5.4% held by the top ten. The source material was PBMCs, sampled before ibrutinib treatment. The receptor set was obtained from a human donor with chronic lymphocytic leukemia. Both conserved end residues are part of each CDR3. The D gene is left open where the match is weak. A clone size is listed for some rows: how often the clone was seen (once, few, many), or a class if it is expanded.

V: TRBV10-3
D: TRBD2
J: TRBJ2-1
size: once
DNA: TGTGCCATCAGTGAGTCGGGCGGGGGAGGGAATGAGCAGTTCTTC
CDR3: CAISESGGGGNEQFF

V: TRBV7-9
D: TRBD2
J: TRBJ2-1
size: few
DNA: TGTGCCAGCAGCTTTAGGCTGGGGCTAGCGGGAGGCGAGCAGTTCTTC
CDR3: CASSFRLGLAGGEQFF

V: TRBV7-8
D: TRBD1
J: TRBJ1-2
size: -
DNA: TGTGCCAGCAGCTTAGGGGGACAGGGGGCGGTCTATGGCTACACCTTC
CDR3: CASSLGGQGAVYGYTF

V: TRBV28
D: TRBD1
J: TRBJ2-2
size: few
DNA: TGTGCCAGCAGTTCCCCGGGACAGGGAACGATCGGGGAGCTGTTTTTT
CDR3: CASSSPGQGTIGELFF

V: TRBV2
D: -
J: TRBJ1-2
size: few
DNA: TGTGCCAGCAGTGAAGGGTTTGCTGGCTACACCTTC
CDR3: CASSEGFAGYTF

V: TRBV7-6
D: -
J: TRBJ1-2
size: once
DNA: TGTGCCAGCAGCTTAGAGGCAGGGCTTAGCGGCTACACCTTC
CDR3: CASSLEAGLSGYTF

V: TRBV29-1
D: -
J: TRBJ1-1
size: -
DNA: TGCAGCGTTGAAGAGTCTGGGTCGGGTATGAACACTGAAGCTTTCTTT
CDR3: CSVEESGSGMNTEAFF

V: TRBV5-1
D: TRBD2
J: TRBJ2-3
size: -
DNA: TGCGCCAGCAGCCTACTAGCGGTGGACACAGATACGCAGTATTTT
CDR3: CASSLLAVDTDTQYF

V: TRBV29-1
D: -
J: TRBJ2-1
size: -
DNA: TGCAGCGTTAAGGCAGGGAAAGGGAATGAGCAGTTCTTC
CDR3: CSVKAGKGNEQFF

V: TRBV13
D: -
J: TRBJ2-1
size: -
DNA: TGTGCCAGCAGCCCTTCCGACAGTCTGAAGTTCTTC
CDR3: CASSPSDSLKFF

V: TRBV20-1
D: -
J: TRBJ2-3
size: few
DNA: TGCAGTGCTAGGCTCGGGGATACGCAGTATTTT
CDR3: CSARLGDTQYF

V: TRBV4-3
D: TRBD2
J: TRBJ2-1
size: -
DNA: TGCGCCAGCAGCCAACTTGGGACTAGCGAACACTTCTCCTACAATGAGCAGTTCTTC
CDR3: CASSQLGTSEHFSYNEQFF

V: TRBV6-5
D: -
J: TRBJ2-2
size: few
DNA: TGTGCCAGCAGTTACTCTGGGGGGGAGCTGTTTTTT
CDR3: CASSYSGGELFF

V: TRBV10-3
D: -
J: TRBJ2-6
size: -
DNA: TGTGCCATCAGATCGACGGATAGCTCTGGGGCCAACGTCCTGACTTTC
CDR3: CAIRSTDSSGANVLTF

V: TRBV29-1
D: -
J: TRBJ1-2
size: few
DNA: TGCAGCGCCGCAGCAGGGGTGGGCTATGGCTACACCTTC
CDR3: CSAAAGVGYGYTF

V: TRBV25-1
D: -
J: TRBJ2-1
size: -
DNA: TGTGCCAGCAGTGATTACCAGGGACGTTACAATGAGCAGTTCTTC
CDR3: CASSDYQGRYNEQFF

V: TRBV4-1
D: TRBD2
J: TRBJ2-7
size: -
DNA: TGCGCCAGCAGCCACAAAGAAGTGCCTACGGGGGGCTACGAGCAGTACTTC
CDR3: CASSHKEVPTGGYEQYF

V: TRBV5-1
D: -
J: TRBJ1-2
size: -
DNA: TGCGCCAGCAGCGACAAGCCCTATGGCTACACCTTC
CDR3: CASSDKPYGYTF

V: TRBV7-8
D: TRBD2
J: TRBJ2-3
size: -
DNA: TGTGCCAGCAGCTTAGGGCGGACTAGCGGGGGGGGTACAGATACGCAGTATTTT
CDR3: CASSLGRTSGGGTDTQYF

V: TRBV11-3
D: -
J: TRBJ2-3
size: few
DNA: TGTGCCAGCAGCCCTCATGGAGGCAGGGGTTTGGATACGCAGTATTTT
CDR3: CASSPHGGRGLDTQYF

V: TRBV19
D: -
J: TRBJ2-1
size: few
DNA: TGTGCCAGTAGTTGGGGGGGCCCCTACAATGAGCAGTTCTTC
CDR3: CASSWGGPYNEQFF

V: TRBV19
D: -
J: TRBJ2-1
size: few
DNA: TGTGCCACCAGCCTCCGCTACAATGAGCAGTTCTTC
CDR3: CATSLRYNEQFF

V: TRBV10-3
D: -
J: TRBJ2-2
size: -
DNA: TGTGCCATCAGTGACTCCCACACCGGGGAGCTGTTTTTT
CDR3: CAISDSHTGELFF

V: TRBV10-3
D: -
J: TRBJ1-2
size: few
DNA: TGTGCCATCAGTGAGTTCGGATATGGCTACACCTTC
CDR3: CAISEFGYGYTF

V: TRBV2
D: TRBD1
J: TRBJ2-1
size: few
DNA: TGTGCCAGTAGGACAGGACCGACTTCCTACAATGAGCAGTTCTTC
CDR3: CASRTGPTSYNEQFF

V: TRBV19
D: -
J: TRBJ1-2
size: -
DNA: TGTGCCAGTAGTATCGGGGGCGCTTTATCAGGCTACACCTTC
CDR3: CASSIGGALSGYTF

V: TRBV7-9
D: -
J: TRBJ2-3
size: few
DNA: TGTGCCAGCAGCTTTCCAGGCTCAAGCACAGATACGCAGTATTTT
CDR3: CASSFPGSSTDTQYF

V: TRBV27
D: -
J: TRBJ2-2
size: -
DNA: TGTGCCACCAAACCCTCAAGGCAGAGCGGGGAGCTGTTTTTT
CDR3: CATKPSRQSGELFF

V: TRBV5-1
D: -
J: TRBJ2-3
size: few
DNA: TGCGCCAGCAGCATGGACCGAACCACAGATACGCAGTATTTT
CDR3: CASSMDRTTDTQYF

V: TRBV7-8
D: -
J: TRBJ1-2
size: -
DNA: TGTGCCAGCTGGGGAAGGGAGGGCGGCTACACCTTC
CDR3: CASWGREGGYTF

V: TRBV2
D: TRBD1
J: TRBJ1-2
size: -
DNA: TGTGCCAGCAGCCACGGACAGGGGGCTGTAGGCTACACCTTC
CDR3: CASSHGQGAVGYTF

V: TRBV7-9
D: TRBD1
J: TRBJ2-2
size: -
DNA: TGTGCCAGCAGCCACCGACAGGGGGCATCCGGGGAGCTGTTTTTT
CDR3: CASSHRQGASGELFF

V: TRBV7-9
D: TRBD2
J: TRBJ2-3
size: few
DNA: TGTGCCAGCAGCCTGGGACTAGCTGCAGATACGCAGTATTTT
CDR3: CASSLGLAADTQYF

V: TRBV10-3
D: -
J: TRBJ2-3
size: -
DNA: TGTGCCATCAGTGAGTCGATAGCGGCAAATACGCAGTATTTT
CDR3: CAISESIAANTQYF

V: TRBV14
D: -
J: TRBJ2-6
size: -
DNA: TGTGCCAGCAGCCAGAGGGGGGCTAGTGGGGCCAACGTCCTGACTTTC
CDR3: CASSQRGASGANVLTF

V: TRBV4-3
D: TRBD2
J: TRBJ2-1
size: -
DNA: TGCGCCAGCAGCCAAGATTTCGGACTAGCGTTCCCCTCCTACAATGAGCAGTTCTTC
CDR3: CASSQDFGLAFPSYNEQFF